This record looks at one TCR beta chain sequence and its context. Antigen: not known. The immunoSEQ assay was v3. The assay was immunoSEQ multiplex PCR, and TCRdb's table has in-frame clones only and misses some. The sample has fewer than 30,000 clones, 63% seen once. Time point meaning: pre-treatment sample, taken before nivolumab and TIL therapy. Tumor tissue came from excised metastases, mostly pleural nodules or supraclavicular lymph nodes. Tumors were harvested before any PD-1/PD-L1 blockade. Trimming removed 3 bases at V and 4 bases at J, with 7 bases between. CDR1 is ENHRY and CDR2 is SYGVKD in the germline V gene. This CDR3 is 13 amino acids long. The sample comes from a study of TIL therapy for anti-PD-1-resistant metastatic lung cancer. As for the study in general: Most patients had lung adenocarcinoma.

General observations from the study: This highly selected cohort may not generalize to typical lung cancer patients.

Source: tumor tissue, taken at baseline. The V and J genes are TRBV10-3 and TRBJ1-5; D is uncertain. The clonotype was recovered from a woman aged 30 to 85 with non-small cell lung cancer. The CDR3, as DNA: TGTGCCATCAGTGAACAGACGAATCAGCCCCAGCATTTT. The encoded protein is CAISEQTNQPQHF.